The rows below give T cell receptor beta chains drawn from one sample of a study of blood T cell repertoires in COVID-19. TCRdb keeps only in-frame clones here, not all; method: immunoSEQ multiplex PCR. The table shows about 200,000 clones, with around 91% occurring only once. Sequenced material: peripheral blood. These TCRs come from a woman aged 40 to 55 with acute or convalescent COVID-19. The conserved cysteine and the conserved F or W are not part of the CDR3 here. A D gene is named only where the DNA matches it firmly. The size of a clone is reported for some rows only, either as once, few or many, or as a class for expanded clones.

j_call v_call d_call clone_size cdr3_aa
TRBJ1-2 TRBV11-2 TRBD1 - ASSLSRQGGSGYT
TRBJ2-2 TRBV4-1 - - ASSQASTGELF
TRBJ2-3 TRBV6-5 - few ASSLVVTDTQY
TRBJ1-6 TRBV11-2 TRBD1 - ASSGQGANSPLH
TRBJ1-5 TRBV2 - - ASSGRHASNQPQH
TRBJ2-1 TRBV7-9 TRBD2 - ASSLVVAGDYNEQF
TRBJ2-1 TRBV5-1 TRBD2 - ASSTGLAGGYNEQF
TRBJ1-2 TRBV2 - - ASSFRDPYGYT
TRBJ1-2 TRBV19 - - ASSIHGAIYGYT
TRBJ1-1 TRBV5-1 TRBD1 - ASSLVYLGQPEAF
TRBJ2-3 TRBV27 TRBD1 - ASSLSPGTGTDTQY
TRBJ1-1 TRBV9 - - ASSPGLIATEAF
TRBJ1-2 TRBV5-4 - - ASSLEYRDNYGYT
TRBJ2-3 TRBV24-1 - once ATSPSSGTDTQY
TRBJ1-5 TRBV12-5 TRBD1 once ASGFLRQGSNQPQH
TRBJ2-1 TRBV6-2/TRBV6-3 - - ASRLRGSYNEQF
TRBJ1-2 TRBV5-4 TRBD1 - ASSAKQGVLYGYT
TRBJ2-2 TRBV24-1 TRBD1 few ATSDLYGQGPNTGELF
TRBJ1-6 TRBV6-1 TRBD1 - ASSAKTGGYNSPLH
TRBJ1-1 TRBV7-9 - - ASSFEGLRTEAF
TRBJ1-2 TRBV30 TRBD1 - AWGQGNYGYT
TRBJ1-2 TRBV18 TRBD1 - ASSPPIQDRGGGYT
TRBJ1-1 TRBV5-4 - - ASSPHGAGQNTEAF
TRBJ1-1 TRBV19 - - ASSNGGRDEPEAF
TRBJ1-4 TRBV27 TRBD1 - ASSLGGQGGKLF
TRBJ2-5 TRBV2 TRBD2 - ASRRLAGGLETQY
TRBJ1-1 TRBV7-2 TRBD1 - ASSLRWGGQGKTEAF
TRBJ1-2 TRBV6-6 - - ASSSSENYGYT
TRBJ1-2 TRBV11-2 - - ASRLANYGYT
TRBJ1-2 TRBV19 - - ASCPPPGSNYGYT
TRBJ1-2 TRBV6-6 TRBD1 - ASSYRTGNKGYT
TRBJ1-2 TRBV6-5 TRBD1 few ASSSGQGRGYT
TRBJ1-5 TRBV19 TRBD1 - ATSGQGGNQPQH
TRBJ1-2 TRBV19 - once ASSIPGANYGYT
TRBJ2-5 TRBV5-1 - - ASSPRGFSQETQY
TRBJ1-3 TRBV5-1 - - ASSPGSDTIY
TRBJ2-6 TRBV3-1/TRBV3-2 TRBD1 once ASSRTGGSSGANVLT
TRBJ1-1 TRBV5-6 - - ASSLGGPTEAF
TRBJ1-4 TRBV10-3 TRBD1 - AISDPGTDRKLF
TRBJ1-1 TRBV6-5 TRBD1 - ASSPGQGVIEAF